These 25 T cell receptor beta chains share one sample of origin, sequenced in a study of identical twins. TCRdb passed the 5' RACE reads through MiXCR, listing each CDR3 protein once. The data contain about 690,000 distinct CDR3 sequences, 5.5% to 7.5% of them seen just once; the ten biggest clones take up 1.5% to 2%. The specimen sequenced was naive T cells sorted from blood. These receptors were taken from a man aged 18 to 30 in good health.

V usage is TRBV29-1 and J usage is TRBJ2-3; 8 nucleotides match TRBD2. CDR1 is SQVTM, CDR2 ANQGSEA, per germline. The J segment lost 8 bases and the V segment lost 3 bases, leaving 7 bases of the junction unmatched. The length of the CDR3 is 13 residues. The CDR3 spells CSVEFAGGATQYF. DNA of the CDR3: TGCAGCGTTGAGTTTGCGGGAGGCGCTACGCAGTATTTT.

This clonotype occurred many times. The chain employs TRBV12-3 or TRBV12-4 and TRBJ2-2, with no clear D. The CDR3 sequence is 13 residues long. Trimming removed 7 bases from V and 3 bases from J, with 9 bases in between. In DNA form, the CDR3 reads TGTGCCAGCACGAATTTGGACACCGGGGAGCTGTTTTTT. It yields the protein CASTNLDTGELFF.

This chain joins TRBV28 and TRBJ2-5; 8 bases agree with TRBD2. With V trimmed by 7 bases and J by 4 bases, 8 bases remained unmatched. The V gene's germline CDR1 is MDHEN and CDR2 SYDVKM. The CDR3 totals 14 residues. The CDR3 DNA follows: TGTGCCAGCATTCAGAGCGGGAGAGGAGAGACCCAGTACTTC. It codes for CASIQSGRGETQYF. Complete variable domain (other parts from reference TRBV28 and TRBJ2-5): DVKVTQSSRYLVKRTGEKVFLECVQDMDHENMFWYRQDPGLGLRLIYFSYDVKMKEKGDIPEGYSVSREKKERFSLILESASTNQTSMYLCASIQSGRGETQYFGPGTRLLVL.

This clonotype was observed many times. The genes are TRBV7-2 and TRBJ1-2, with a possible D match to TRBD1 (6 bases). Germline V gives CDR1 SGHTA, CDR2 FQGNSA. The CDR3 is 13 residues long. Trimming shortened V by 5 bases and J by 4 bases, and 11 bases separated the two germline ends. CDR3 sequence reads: CASSPLDSYGYTF. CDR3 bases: TGTGCCAGCAGCCCCCTGGACAGCTATGGCTACACCTTC.

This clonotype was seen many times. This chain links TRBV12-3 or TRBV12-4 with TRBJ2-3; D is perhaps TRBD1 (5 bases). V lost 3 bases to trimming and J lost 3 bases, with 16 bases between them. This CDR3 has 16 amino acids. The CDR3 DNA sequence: TGTGCCAGCAGTTTCTCAGACAGTTCCCTAACAGATACGCAGTATTTT. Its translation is CASSFSDSSLTDTQYF.

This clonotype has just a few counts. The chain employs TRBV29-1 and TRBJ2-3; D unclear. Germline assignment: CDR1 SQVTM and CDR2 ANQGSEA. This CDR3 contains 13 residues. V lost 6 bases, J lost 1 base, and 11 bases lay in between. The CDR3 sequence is CSVAAPGTDTQYF. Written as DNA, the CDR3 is TGCAGCGTCGCGGCCCCTGGCACAGATACGCAGTATTTT.

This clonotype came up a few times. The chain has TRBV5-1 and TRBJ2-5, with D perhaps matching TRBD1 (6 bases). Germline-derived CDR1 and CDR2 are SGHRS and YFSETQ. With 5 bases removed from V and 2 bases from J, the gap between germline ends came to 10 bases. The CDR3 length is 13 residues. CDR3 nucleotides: TGCGCCAGCAGGAGAGACAGGCAAGAGACCCAGTACTTC. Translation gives CASRRDRQETQYF.

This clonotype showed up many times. In nucleotides, the CDR3 is TGTGCCAGCAGACCCTCGACAGGGGCCGGTCAGCCCCAGCATTTT. Encoded protein: CASRPSTGAGQPQHF. The chain combines TRBV6-1 with TRBJ1-5; 8 bases match TRBD1. J lost 6 bases, V lost 6 bases, and 10 bases had no gene match. The length of the CDR3 is 15 residues. Germline assignment: CDR1 MNHNS and CDR2 SASEGT.

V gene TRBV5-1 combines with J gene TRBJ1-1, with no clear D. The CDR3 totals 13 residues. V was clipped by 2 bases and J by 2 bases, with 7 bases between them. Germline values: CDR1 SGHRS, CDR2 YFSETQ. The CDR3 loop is CASSFSSNTEAFF. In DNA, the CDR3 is TGCGCCAGCAGCTTTAGTTCCAACACTGAAGCTTTCTTT.

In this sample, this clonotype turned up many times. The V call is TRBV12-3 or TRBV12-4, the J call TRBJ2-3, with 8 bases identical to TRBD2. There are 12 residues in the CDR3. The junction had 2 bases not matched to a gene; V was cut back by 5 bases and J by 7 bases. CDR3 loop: CASSTSGNTQYF. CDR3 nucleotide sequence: TGTGCCAGCAGTACTAGCGGAAATACGCAGTATTTT.

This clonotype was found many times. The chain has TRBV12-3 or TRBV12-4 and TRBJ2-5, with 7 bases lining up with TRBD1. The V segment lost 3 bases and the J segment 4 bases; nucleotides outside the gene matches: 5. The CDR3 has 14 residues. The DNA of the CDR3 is TGTGCCAGCAGTTTGGTCCCAGGGGGAGAGACCCAGTACTTC. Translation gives CASSLVPGGETQYF.

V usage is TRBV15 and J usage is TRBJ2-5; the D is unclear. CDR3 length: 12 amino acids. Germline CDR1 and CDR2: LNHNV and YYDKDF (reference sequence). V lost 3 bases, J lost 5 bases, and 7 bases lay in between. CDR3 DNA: TGTGCCACCAGCAGCCGCAGGGAGACCCAGTACTTC. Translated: CATSSRRETQYF.

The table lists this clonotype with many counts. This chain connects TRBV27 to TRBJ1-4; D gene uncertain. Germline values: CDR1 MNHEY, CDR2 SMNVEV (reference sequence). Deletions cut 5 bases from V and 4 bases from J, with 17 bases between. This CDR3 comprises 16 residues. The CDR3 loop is CASSMTPGPHNEKLFF. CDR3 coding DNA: TGTGCCAGCAGTATGACTCCGGGTCCCCATAATGAAAAACTGTTTTTT.

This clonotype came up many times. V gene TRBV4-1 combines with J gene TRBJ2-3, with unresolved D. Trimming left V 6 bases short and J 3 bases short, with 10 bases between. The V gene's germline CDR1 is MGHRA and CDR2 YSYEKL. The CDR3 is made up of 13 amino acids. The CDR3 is CASRPPRTDTQYF. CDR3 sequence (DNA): TGCGCCAGCAGGCCGCCTAGGACAGATACGCAGTATTTT.

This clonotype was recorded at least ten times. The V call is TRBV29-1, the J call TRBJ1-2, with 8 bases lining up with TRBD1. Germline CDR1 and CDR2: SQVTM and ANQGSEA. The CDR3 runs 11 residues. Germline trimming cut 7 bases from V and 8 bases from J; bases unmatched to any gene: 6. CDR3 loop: CSGLRGRGYTF. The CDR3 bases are TGCAGCGGACTCAGGGGGCGCGGCTACACCTTC.

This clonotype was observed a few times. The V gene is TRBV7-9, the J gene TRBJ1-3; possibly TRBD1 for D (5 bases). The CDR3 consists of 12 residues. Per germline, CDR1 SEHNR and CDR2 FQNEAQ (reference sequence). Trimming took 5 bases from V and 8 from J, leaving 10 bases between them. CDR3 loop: CASSPGRYTIYF. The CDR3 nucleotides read TGTGCCAGCAGCCCGGGGCGATACACCATATATTTT.

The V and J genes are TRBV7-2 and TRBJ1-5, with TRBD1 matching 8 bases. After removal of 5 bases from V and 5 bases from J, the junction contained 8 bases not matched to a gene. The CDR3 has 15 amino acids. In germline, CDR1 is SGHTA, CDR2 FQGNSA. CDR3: CASSPDRGDYQPQHF. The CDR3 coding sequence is TGTGCCAGCAGCCCAGACAGGGGAGACTATCAGCCCCAGCATTTT.

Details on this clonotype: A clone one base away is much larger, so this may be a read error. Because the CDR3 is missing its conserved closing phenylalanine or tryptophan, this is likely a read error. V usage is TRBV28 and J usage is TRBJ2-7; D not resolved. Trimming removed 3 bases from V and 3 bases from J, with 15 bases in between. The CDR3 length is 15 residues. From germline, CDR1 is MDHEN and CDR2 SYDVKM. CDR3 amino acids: CASSLVVAKVYEQYY. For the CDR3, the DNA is TGTGCCAGCAGTTTGGTGGTGGCGAAAGTCTACGAGCAGTACTAC.

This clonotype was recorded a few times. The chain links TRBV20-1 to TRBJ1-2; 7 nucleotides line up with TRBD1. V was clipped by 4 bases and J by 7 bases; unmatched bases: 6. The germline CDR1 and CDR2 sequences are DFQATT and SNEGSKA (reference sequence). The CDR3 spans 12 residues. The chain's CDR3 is CSATDREFGYTF. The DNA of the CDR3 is TGCAGTGCTACCGACAGGGAGTTTGGCTACACCTTC.

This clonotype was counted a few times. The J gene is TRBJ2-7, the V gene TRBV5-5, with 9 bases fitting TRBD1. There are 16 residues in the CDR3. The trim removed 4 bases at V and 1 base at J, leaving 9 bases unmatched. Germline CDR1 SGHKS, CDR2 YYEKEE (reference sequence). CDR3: CASSLRGQGTSYEQYV. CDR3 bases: TGTGCCAGCAGCCTACGGGGACAGGGTACGTCCTACGAGCAGTACGTC.

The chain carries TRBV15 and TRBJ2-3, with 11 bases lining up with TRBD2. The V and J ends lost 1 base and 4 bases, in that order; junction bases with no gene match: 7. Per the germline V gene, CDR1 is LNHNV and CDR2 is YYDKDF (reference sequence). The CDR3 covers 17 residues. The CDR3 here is CATSRVLLAGEADTQYF. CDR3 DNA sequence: TGTGCCACCAGCAGAGTGTTACTAGCGGGAGAAGCAGATACGCAGTATTTT.

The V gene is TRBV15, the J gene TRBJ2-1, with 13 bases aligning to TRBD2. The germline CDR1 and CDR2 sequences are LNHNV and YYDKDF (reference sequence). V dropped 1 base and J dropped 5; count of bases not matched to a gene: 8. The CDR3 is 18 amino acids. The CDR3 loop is CATSRARLGLAGNNEQFF. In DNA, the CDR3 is TGTGCCACCAGCAGAGCACGTTTGGGACTAGCGGGAAACAATGAGCAGTTCTTC.

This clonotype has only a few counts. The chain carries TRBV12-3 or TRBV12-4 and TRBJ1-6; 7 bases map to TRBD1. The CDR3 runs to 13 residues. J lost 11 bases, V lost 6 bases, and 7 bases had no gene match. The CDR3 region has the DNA TGTGCCAGCAGCTTACAGGGGAGGCCACCCCTCCACTTT. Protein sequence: CASSLQGRPPLHF.

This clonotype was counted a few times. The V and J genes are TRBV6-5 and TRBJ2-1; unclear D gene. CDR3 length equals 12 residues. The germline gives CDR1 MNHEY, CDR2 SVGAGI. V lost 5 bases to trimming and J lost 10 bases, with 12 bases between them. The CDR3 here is CASSGNLGEQFF. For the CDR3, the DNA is TGTGCCAGCAGTGGTAATTTGGGGGAGCAGTTCTTC.

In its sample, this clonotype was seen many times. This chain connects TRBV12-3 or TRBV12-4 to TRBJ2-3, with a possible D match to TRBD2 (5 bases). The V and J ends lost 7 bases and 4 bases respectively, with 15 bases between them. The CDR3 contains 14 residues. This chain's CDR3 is CASTPGLGADTQYF. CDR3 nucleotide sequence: TGTGCCAGCACCCCTGGACTGGGCGCAGATACGCAGTATTTT.